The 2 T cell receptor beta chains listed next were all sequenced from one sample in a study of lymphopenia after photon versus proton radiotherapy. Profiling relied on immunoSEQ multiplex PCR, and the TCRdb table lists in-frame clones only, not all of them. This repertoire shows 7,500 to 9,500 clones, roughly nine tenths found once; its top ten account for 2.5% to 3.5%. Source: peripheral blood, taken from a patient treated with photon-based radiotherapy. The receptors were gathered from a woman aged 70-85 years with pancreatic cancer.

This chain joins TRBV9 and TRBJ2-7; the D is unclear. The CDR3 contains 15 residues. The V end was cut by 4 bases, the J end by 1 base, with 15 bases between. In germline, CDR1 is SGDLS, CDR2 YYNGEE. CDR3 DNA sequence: TGTGCCAGCAGCCCCAATGTCGTTGGATCCTACGAGCAGTACTTC. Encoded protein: CASSPNVVGSYEQYF.

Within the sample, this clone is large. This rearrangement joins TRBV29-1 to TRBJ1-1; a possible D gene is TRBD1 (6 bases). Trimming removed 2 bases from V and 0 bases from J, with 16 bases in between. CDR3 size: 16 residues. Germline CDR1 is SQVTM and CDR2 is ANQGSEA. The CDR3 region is CSVEPYLTGMNTEAFF. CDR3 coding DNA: TGCAGCGTTGAACCCTATTTGACAGGTATGAACACTGAAGCTTTCTTT.